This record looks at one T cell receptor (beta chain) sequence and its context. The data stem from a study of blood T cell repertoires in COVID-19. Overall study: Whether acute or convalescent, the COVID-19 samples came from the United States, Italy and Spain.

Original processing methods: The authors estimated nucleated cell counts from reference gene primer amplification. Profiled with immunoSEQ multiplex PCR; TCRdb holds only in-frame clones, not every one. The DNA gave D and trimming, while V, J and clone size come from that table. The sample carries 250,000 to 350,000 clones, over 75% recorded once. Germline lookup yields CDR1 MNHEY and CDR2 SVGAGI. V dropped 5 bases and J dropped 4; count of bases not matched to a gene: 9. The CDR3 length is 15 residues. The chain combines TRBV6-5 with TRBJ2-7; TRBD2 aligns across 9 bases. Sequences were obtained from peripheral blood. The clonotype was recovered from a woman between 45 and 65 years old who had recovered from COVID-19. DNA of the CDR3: TGTGCCAGCAGTATCATAGCGGGAGTGAGGTACGAGCAGTACTTC. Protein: CASSIIAGVRYEQYF.